This TCR beta chain emerged from a study of blood T cells in healthy people across ages. The sample holds a few counts of this clonotype. The V gene's germline CDR1 is SGHDT and CDR2 YYEEEE. V lost 4 bases to trimming and J lost 8 bases, with 7 bases between them. This CDR3 contains 11 residues. It was with a sample-barcoded 5' primer and a J-beta primer mix that a second PCR of about 6 to 11 cycles was run. TCRdb recomputed calls from the 5' RACE reads with MiXCR, one row per CDR3 protein. This table holds around 750,000 distinct CDR3 sequences, about 53% found once. Sequencing used blood. The TCR was taken from a man aged 80 or over in good health. The chain is built from TRBV5-6 and TRBJ2-1, with unresolved D. CDR3 in DNA: TGTGCCAGCAGCCGGAACTATGAGCAGTTCTTC. Translated, it gives CASSRNYEQFF.